This TCR beta chain was sequenced in a study of blood T cell repertoires in COVID-19. Background on the study: T cells, B-cell-depleted T cells, or PBMCs provided the cDNA or gDNA that served as material.

Study members were between about 18 and 100 years old and lived in approximately 25 US regions. Participant-reported clinical history was the basis for cohort assignment. The CDR3 totals 14 residues. The germline V and J ends were trimmed by 4 bases and 11 bases, with 19 bases remaining between them. CDR1 is MNHEY, CDR2 SVGAGI, per germline. In the study's own analysis: By means of reference gene primer amplification, nucleated cell counts were estimated. Clones were sequenced by immunoSEQ multiplex PCR, and TCRdb holds only the in-frame ones, with some missing. Clone size and the V and J calls come from that table; the DNA yielded D and trimming. Of about 220,000 clones listed, 82% are singletons.

The source material was PBMCs or T cells enriched from blood (not recorded which). This TCR derives from a woman in her fifties or sixties who had recovered from COVID-19. V is TRBV6-5 and J is TRBJ2-3; weak D call: TRBD2 (5 bases). The CDR3 loop reads CASSFEQISGRQYF. The CDR3 DNA is TGTGCCAGCAGTTTCGAACAGATTTCGGGGAGGCAGTATTTT.